This T cell receptor beta chain appears in the sequencing data of a study of cytomegalovirus exposure and HLA in healthy donors. Study as a whole: An analysis done earlier identified more than 90 million unique TCR beta sequences from roughly 190 million T cells. Ancestry clustering placed 70% to 85% of around 400 genotyped donors in the Caucasian-associated cluster. Regarding the study as a whole: Researchers counted approximately 160 TCR beta chains as cytomegalovirus-associated. HLA-A and HLA-B allele assignments for most subjects were reportedly predicted accurately using TCR beta sequences.

The J segment lost 2 bases and the V segment lost 0 bases, leaving 5 bases of the junction unmatched. This CDR3 region has 17 residues. CDR1 LNHNV and CDR2 YYDKDF come from the germline V gene (reference sequence). The PCR used 60 Vbeta and 13 Jbeta primers. Some clones are missing from TCRdb's copy, which holds only in-frame ones; the method was immunoSEQ multiplex PCR. This table has some 180,000 clones, around three quarters appearing once. Comment on this clone: The antigen is unknown.

This sequence was found in a woman in her twenties or thirties in good health and CMV-seronegative. Sequencing was performed on PBMCs. The rearrangement uses TRBV15 and TRBJ2-3, with 10 positions matching TRBD2. The CDR3 sequence: CATSRDQLAGFTDTQYF. In DNA form, the CDR3 reads TGTGCCACCAGCAGAGATCAACTAGCGGGATTCACAGATACGCAGTATTTT.